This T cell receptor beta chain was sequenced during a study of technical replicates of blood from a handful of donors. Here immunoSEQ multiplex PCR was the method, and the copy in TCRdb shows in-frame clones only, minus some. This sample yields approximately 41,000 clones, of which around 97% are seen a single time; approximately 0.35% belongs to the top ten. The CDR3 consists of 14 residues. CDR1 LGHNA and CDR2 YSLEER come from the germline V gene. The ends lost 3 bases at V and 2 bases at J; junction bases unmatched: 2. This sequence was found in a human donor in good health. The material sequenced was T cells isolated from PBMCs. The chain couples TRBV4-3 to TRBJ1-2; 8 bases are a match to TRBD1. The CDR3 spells CASSHWTGNYGYTF. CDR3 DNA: TGCGCCAGCAGCCATTGGACAGGGAACTATGGCTACACCTTC.